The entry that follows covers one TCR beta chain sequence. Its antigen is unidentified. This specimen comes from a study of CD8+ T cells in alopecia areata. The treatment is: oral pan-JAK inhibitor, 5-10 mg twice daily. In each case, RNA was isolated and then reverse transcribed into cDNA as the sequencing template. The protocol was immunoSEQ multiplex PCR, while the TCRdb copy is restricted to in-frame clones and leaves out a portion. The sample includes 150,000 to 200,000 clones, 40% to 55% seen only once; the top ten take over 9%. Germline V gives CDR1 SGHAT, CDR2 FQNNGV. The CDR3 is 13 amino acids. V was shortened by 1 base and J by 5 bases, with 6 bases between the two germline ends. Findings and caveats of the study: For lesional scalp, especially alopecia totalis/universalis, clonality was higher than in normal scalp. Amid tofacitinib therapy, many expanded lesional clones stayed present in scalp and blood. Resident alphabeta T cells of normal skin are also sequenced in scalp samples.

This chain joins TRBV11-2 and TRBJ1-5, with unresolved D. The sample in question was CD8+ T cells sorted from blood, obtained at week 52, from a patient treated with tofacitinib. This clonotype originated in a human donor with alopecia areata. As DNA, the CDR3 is TGTGCCAGCAGCTTAGTTCCCTATCAGCCCCAGCATTTT. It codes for CASSLVPYQPQHF. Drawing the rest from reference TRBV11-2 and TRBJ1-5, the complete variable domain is EAGVAQSPRYKIIEKRQSVAFWCNPISGHATLYWYQQILGQGPKLLIQFQNNGVVDDSQLPKDRFSAERLKGVDSTLKIQPAKLEDSAVYLCASSLVPYQPQHFGDGTRLSIL.